This T cell receptor (beta chain) was retrieved from a study of beta chain features in type 1 diabetes. Study overall: Age and gender were similar between patients and healthy donors, as were cell yields. Cells sorted and examined across all samples totaled 90 million to 120 million. Study-level findings and limits: TCRB CDR3s were moderately but significantly shorter in Type 1 diabetes patients in all four CD4+ subsets.

What was sequenced were expressed TCRB transcripts, since all of the isolated RNA had been reverse transcribed. Generated by immunoSEQ multiplex PCR, the TCRdb table keeps only in-frame clones and is missing some. The sample has over 40,000 clones; over 60% are singletons. The collection from each donor was one heparinised blood draw averaging about 116 mL. The sample holds a few counts of this clone. Antigen: not known. The CDR3 has 16 amino acids. The germline gives CDR1 KGHSH, CDR2 LQKENI. V dropped 2 bases and J dropped 2; count of bases not matched to a gene: 7. This clonotype was sampled from a young woman with type 1 diabetes. The specimen was Tregs from blood. This chain connects TRBV18 to TRBJ2-7; 9 bases line up with TRBD1. CDR3 region: CASSPTGTGRTYEQYF. CDR3 coding DNA: TGTGCCAGCTCACCAACCGGGACAGGGAGGACCTACGAGCAGTACTTC.